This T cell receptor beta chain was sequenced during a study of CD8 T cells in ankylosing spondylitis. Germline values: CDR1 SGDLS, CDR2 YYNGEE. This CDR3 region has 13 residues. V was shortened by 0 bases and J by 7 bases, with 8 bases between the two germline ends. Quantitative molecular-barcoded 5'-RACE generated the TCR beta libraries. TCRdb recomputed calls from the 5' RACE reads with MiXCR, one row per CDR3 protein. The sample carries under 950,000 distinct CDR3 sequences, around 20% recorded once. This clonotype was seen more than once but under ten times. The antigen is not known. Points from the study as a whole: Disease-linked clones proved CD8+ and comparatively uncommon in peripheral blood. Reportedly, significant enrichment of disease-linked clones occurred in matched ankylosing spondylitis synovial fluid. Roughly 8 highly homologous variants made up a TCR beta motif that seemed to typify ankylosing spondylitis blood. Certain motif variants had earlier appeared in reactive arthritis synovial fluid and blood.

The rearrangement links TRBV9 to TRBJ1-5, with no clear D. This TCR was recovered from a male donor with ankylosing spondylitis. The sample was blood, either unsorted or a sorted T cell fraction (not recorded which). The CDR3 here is CASSVDAEQPQHF. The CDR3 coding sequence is TGTGCCAGCAGCGTAGACGCGGAACAGCCCCAGCATTTT.